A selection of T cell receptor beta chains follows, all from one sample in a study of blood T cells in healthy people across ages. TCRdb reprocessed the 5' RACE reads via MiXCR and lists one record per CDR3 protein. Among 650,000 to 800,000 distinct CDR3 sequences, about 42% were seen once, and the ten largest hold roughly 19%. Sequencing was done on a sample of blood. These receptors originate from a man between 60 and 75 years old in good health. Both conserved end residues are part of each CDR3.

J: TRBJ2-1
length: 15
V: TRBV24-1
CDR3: CATSDHRVLNNEQFF

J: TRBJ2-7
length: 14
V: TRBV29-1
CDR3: CSASWDRGRGEQYF

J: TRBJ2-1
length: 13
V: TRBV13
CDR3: CASSSGTHGEQFF

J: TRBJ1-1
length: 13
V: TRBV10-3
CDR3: CAISGLPNTEAFF

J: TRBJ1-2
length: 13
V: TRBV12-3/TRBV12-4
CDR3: CASSFPQGDGYTF

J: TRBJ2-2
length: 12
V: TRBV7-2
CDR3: CASSYHSGELFF

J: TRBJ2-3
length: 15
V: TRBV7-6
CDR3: CASSPWDTGTDTQYF

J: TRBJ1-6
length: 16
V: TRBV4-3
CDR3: CASSQDPNIGNSPLHF

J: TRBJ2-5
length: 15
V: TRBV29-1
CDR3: CSVEPDRGRKETQYF

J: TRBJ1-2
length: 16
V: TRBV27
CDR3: CASSSGTGGTNYGYTF

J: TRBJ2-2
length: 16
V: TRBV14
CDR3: CASSQPGQGHTGELFF

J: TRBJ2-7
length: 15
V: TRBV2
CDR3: CASSEGSGRSNEQYF

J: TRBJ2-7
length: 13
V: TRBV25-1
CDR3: CASSLPAGYEQYF

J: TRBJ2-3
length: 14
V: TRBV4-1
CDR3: CASSHEGLVNTQYF

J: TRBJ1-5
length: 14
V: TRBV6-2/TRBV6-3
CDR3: CAVDRRDSNQPQHF

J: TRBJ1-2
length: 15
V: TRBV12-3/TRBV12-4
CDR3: CASSAQGVPNYGYTF

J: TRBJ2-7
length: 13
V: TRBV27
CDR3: CASSSGPNAAQYF

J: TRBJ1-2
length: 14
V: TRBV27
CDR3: CASSPNSLNYGYTF

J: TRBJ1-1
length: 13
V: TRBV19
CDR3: CASRDGGNTEAFF

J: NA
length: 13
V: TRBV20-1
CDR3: CSAEGLEVDEQYF

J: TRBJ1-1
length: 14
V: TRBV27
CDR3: CASSPTQRYTEAFF

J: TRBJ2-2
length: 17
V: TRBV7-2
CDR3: CASGPTSGGALSGELFF

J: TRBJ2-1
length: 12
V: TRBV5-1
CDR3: CVSSAGQIEQFF

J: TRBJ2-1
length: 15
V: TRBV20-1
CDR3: CSASDNLAGKSEQFF

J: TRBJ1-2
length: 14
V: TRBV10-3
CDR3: CAIRQEFANYGYTF

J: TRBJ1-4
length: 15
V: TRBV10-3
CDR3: CAISESVKGAKKLFF

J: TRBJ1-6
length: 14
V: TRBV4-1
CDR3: CANSQGLGNSPLHF

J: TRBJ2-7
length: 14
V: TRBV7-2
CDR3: CASSLDTGVGEQYF

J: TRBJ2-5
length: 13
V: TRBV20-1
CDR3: CSATGATQETQYF

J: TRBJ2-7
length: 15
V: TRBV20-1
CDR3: CSARKSGSRSDEQYF

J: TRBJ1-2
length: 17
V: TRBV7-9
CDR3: CASSLVLAHSGTDGYTF

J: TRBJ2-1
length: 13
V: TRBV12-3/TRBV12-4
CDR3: CASEQDFDSEQFF